Detailed here is one T cell receptor (beta chain). Using immunoSEQ multiplex PCR, the repertoire was profiled, and TCRdb retains in-frame clones only, with some absent. The table lists more than 95,000 clones, 93% of them singletons, with 2% to 3% in the top ten. The record originates from a study of control samples from healthy donors and cancer patients. The CDR3 runs to 17 residues. CDR1 and CDR2 from the germline V gene are LNHNV and YYDKDF (reference sequence). V lost 1 base and J 6 bases, leaving 18 bases between the germline ends. The origin of this receptor is a young man in good health. The chain carries TRBV15 and TRBJ2-2; the D call may be TRBD1 or TRBD2 (6 bases each). The sequenced sample was blood. In DNA form, the CDR3 reads TGTGCCACCAGCAGAGTTCCGGGTAGGGGGGTTGCCGGGGAGCTGTTTTTT. This sequence encodes CATSRVPGRGVAGELFF.